Below are 21 T cell receptor beta chains sequenced from a single sample in a study of cytomegalovirus exposure and HLA in healthy donors. The PCR used 60 Vbeta and 13 Jbeta primers. Produced via immunoSEQ multiplex PCR; TCRdb's table is partial and in-frame only. The sample includes 100,000 to 150,000 clones, approximately 80% seen only once; the top ten take about 1.5%. Sequencing input: PBMCs. The receptors derive from a female donor in good health and CMV-seronegative.

This CDR3 reads CASNSQGSTEAFF. CDR3 sequence (DNA): TGTGCCAGCAACTCACAGGGGAGCACTGAAGCTTTCTTT. V is TRBV9 and J is TRBJ1-1, with 7 positions matching TRBD1. This CDR3 spans 13 amino acids. Losses at the gene ends were 6 bases for V and 4 bases for J; bases not matched to a gene: 6. Germline V gene lookup returns CDR1 SGDLS and CDR2 YYNGEE.

The chain has TRBV13 and TRBJ2-1; 7 positions match TRBD2. The CDR3 extends over 13 amino acids. The germline gives CDR1 PRHDT, CDR2 FYEKMQ (reference sequence). Trimming removed 5 bases from V and 8 bases from J; junction bases left unmatched: 6. Written as DNA, the CDR3 is TGTGCCAGCAGCACGGGGACTATCCATGAGCAGTTCTTC. This encodes CASSTGTIHEQFF.

The chain couples TRBV30 to TRBJ2-3, with unresolved D. The length of the CDR3 is 12 residues. Per the germline V gene, CDR1 is GTSNPN and CDR2 is SVGIG (reference sequence). Trimming pared 4 bases from V and 7 bases from J, leaving 12 bases between. The CDR3 region is CAWNGEAHTQYF. The CDR3 DNA reads as TGTGCCTGGAACGGAGAGGCGCATACGCAGTATTTT.

The J gene is TRBJ2-3, the V gene TRBV7-9; 8 bases line up with TRBD1. J was trimmed by 1 base and V by 4 bases; bases with no gene match: 10. Germline CDR1 reads SEHNR; CDR2 reads FQNEAQ (reference sequence). CDR3 length equals 17 residues. The CDR3 DNA is TGTGCCAGCAGCTCCGGCTTCGTGACAGGGGGCACAGATACGCAGTATTTT. This codes for CASSSGFVTGGTDTQYF.

The chain couples TRBV28 to TRBJ1-4, with TRBD1 matching over 11 bases. This CDR3 is 15 amino acids long. Trimming removed 2 bases from V and 7 bases from J; junction bases left unmatched: 3. Germline V gene lookup returns CDR1 MDHEN and CDR2 SYDVKM. The CDR3, as DNA: TGTGCCAGCAGTTTAGTGGGACAGGGGGGTGAAAAACTGTTTTTT. Translated: CASSLVGQGGEKLFF.

Notes on this clone: Germline is not matched at one junction end, which may reflect a read error. This chain joins TRBV28 and TRBJ1-2; no firm D call. CDR1 MDHEN and CDR2 SYDVKM come from the germline V gene. The CDR3 spans 13 residues. CDR3 sequence: CASSLEGNYGHTF. The DNA for the CDR3 is TGTGCCAGCAGTTTAGAGGGAAACTATGGCCACACCTTC.

This clone was counted a single time. The rearrangement joins TRBV7-3 to TRBJ1-1, with 10 bases fitting TRBD1. V lost 5 bases and J lost 7; bases outside the gene matches: 7. The V gene's germline CDR1 is SGHTA and CDR2 FQGTGA. CDR3 length equals 14 residues. The DNA of the CDR3 is TGTGCCAGCAGCCCAGGACAGGGGGTGAATGAAGCTTTCTTT. Its translation: CASSPGQGVNEAFF.

This clone qualifies as medium-sized (0.01 to 0.1%). The sample carries other DNA sequences with the same CDR3. The V gene is TRBV5-1, the J gene TRBJ2-5; 8 bases are shared with TRBD2. Germline trimming cut 0 bases from V and 2 bases from J; bases unmatched to any gene: 0. The CDR3 contains 14 residues. Per the germline V gene, CDR1 is SGHRS and CDR2 is YFSETQ. The CDR3 reads CASSLAGGQETQYF. CDR3 DNA: TGCGCCAGCAGCTTGGCGGGAGGGCAAGAGACCCAGTACTTC.

This clone was counted ten times or more. The chain employs TRBV19 and TRBJ1-5; D perhaps matches TRBD1 (6 bases). CDR1 LNHDA and CDR2 SQIVND come from the germline V gene (reference sequence). V lost 5 bases and J lost 1, with 18 bases in between. The CDR3 runs to 17 residues. The CDR3: CASSHLRQAISNQPQHF. The DNA for the CDR3 is TGTGCCAGTAGTCACCTCCGACAGGCGATCAGCAATCAGCCCCAGCATTTT.

The genes are TRBV6-4 and TRBJ2-1; maybe TRBD1 (6 bases). This CDR3 contains 18 residues. The V end was cut by 0 bases, the J end by 0 bases, with 15 bases between. In germline, CDR1 is MRHNA, CDR2 SNTAGT. The CDR3 nucleotides are TGTGCCAGCAGTGACTCATTCAGGGGACCTCGCTCCTACAATGAGCAGTTCTTC. Its protein is CASSDSFRGPRSYNEQFF.

The chain's CDR3 is CASSSGLLYEQYF. The CDR3 DNA is TGTGCCAGCAGCTCCGGACTTCTCTACGAGCAGTACTTC. The V and J genes are TRBV7-9 and TRBJ2-7, with D possibly being TRBD2 (5 bases). V was cut by 4 bases and J by 3 bases, with 10 bases left in between. The CDR3 is made up of 13 amino acids. Germline assignment: CDR1 SEHNR and CDR2 FQNEAQ (reference sequence).

The chain employs TRBV5-6 and TRBJ1-5; TRBD1 agrees at 7 bases. Trimming at V came to 4 bases and at J to 7 bases, leaving 11 bases not matched to a gene. The germline gives CDR1 SGHDT, CDR2 YYEEEE. The CDR3 is 15 amino acids. CDR3 residues: CASSLRQGSTQPQHF. The CDR3 DNA is TGTGCCAGCAGCCTAAGACAGGGTAGCACCCAGCCCCAGCATTTT.

V usage is TRBV7-2 and J usage is TRBJ1-2; tentative D call: TRBD1 (6 bases). The V end lost 1 base, the J end lost 4 bases, and 10 bases lay between the germline ends. Germline CDR1 SGHTA, CDR2 FQGNSA. The CDR3 length is 14 residues. The CDR3 reads CASSLVPGVYGYTF. DNA for the CDR3: TGTGCCAGCAGCTTAGTCCCAGGGGTCTATGGCTACACCTTC.

The rearrangement uses TRBV10-3 and TRBJ2-7, with D perhaps TRBD1 (6 bases). Trimming removed 4 bases at V and 3 bases at J, with 10 bases between. Germline V gene sequence: CDR1 ENHRY, CDR2 SYGVKD. This CDR3 has 13 residues. The CDR3, as DNA: TGTGCCATCAGTGGGGCAGGGGACTACGAGCAGTACTTC. Amino acid sequence: CAISGAGDYEQYF.

The rearrangement links TRBV10-1 to TRBJ2-5; 11 bases align to TRBD2. Germline-derived CDR1 and CDR2 are WNHNN and SYGVQD (reference sequence). CDR3 length equals 18 residues. The J segment lost 3 bases and the V segment lost 3 bases, leaving 12 bases of the junction unmatched. Written as DNA, the CDR3 is TGCGCCAGCAGTGACATACCTTTGGGACTAGCGGCTGAAGAGACCCAGTACTTC. It codes for CASSDIPLGLAAEETQYF.

The chain is built from TRBV5-1 and TRBJ2-2, with D possibly matching TRBD1 (6 bases). Germline V gene data show CDR1 as SGHRS and CDR2 as YFSETQ. V was trimmed by 4 bases and J by 7 bases, leaving 17 bases between them. The CDR3 is made up of 15 amino acids. The CDR3, as DNA: TGCGCCAGCAGCAAATTGTACAGGGAAAGCGGGGAGCTGTTTTTT. This gives the protein CASSKLYRESGELFF.

The chain couples TRBV28 to TRBJ2-2, with 7 bases fitting TRBD2. This CDR3 is 16 amino acids long. Per germline, CDR1 MDHEN and CDR2 SYDVKM. Trimming removed 0 bases from V and 7 bases from J; junction bases left unmatched: 8. This chain's CDR3 is CASSLWGGRAGGELFF. CDR3 sequence (DNA): TGTGCCAGCAGTTTATGGGGAGGGAGGGCCGGCGGGGAGCTGTTTTTT.

The V gene is TRBV30, the J gene TRBJ2-3; 7 nucleotides line up with TRBD1. Trimming cost V 5 bases and J 0 bases; bases outside gene matches: 2. This CDR3 comprises 13 residues. Per the germline V gene, CDR1 is GTSNPN and CDR2 is SVGIG (reference sequence). In nucleotides, the CDR3 is TGTGCCTGGCGGACAGGTAGCACAGATACGCAGTATTTT. This sequence encodes CAWRTGSTDTQYF. Drawing the rest from reference TRBV30 and TRBJ2-3, the complete variable domain is SQTIHQWPATLVQPVGSPLSLECTVEGTSNPNLYWYRQAAGRGLQLLFYSVGIGQISSEVPQNLSASRPQDRQFILSSKKLLLSDSGFYLCAWRTGSTDTQYFGPGTRLTVL.

The rearrangement uses TRBV5-6 and TRBJ2-3, with a weak D call TRBD2 (6 bases). Trimming cost V 5 bases and J 3 bases, with 7 bases left between them. The CDR3 has 12 residues. CDR1 SGHDT and CDR2 YYEEEE come from the germline V gene. The CDR3 nucleotides are TGTGCCAGCAGTGGGGGGACAGATACGCAGTATTTT. This gives the protein CASSGGTDTQYF.

This clone was seen a few times. This chain connects TRBV29-1 to TRBJ2-7; TRBD1 agrees at 9 bases. Germline-derived CDR1 and CDR2 are SQVTM and ANQGSEA. V gave up 6 bases and J gave up 2 bases; unmatched junction bases: 2. There are 12 residues in the CDR3. The CDR3 protein is CSVGTGTYEQYF. CDR3 bases: TGCAGCGTCGGGACAGGGACCTACGAGCAGTACTTC.

The gene calls are TRBV4-3 and TRBJ2-3, with D perhaps TRBD2 (6 bases). V was trimmed by 1 base and J by 3 bases, leaving 8 bases between them. CDR1 LGHNA and CDR2 YSLEER come from the germline V gene. The CDR3 length is 14 residues. The CDR3 loop is CASSQGGVTDTQYF. CDR3 sequence (DNA): TGCGCCAGCAGCCAAGGCGGGGTTACAGATACGCAGTATTTT.